This T cell receptor (beta chain) was identified in a study of T cell clones after liver transplantation. Unstimulated PBMCs were sorted into CD3+CD4+ and CD3+CD8+ populations. Study-level findings and limits: Post-transplant time points were not standardized, so conclusions are preliminary. Graft donor-reactive T cells may have migrated into the graft rather than being deleted.

Points on this clone: The antigen is undetermined.

In germline, CDR1 is SGHRS, CDR2 YFSETQ. The V end lost 1 base, the J end lost 6 bases, and 5 bases lay between the germline ends. The CDR3 has 12 amino acids. TCRdb's copy holds only in-frame clones and misses some; the assay was immunoSEQ multiplex PCR. The sample yields 65,000 to 80,000 clones, about four fifths seen once. This specimen was CD4+ T cells from blood, taken before liver transplant. The receptor was isolated from a human donor who received a liver transplant. The chain has TRBV5-1 and TRBJ2-1; no firm D call. The CDR3 bases are TGCGCCAGCAGCTTGCCTGCCAATGAGCAGTTCTTC. Translated: CASSLPANEQFF.